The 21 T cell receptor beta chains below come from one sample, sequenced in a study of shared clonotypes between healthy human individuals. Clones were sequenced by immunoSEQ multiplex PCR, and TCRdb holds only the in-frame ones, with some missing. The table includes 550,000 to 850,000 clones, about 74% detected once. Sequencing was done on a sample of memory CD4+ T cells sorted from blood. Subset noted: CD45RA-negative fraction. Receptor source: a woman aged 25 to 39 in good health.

The CDR3 spells CASSLVRSGQETQYF. The CDR3 nucleotides read TGTGCCAGCAGCTTAGTAAGGAGCGGACAAGAGACCCAGTACTTC. This chain joins TRBV7-2 and TRBJ2-5; a weak D match, TRBD2 (5 bases). Germline V lookup: CDR1 SGHTA, CDR2 FQGNSA. V was shortened by 1 base and J by 2 bases, with 11 bases between the two germline ends. This CDR3 has 15 amino acids.

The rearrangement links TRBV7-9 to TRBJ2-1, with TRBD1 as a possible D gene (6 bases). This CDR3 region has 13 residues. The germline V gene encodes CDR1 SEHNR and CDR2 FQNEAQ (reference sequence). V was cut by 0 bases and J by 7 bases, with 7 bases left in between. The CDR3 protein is CASSLARGNEQFF. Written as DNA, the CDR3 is TGTGCCAGCAGCTTAGCAAGGGGGAATGAGCAGTTCTTC. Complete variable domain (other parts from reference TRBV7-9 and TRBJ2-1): DTGVSQNPRHKITKRGQNVTFRCDPISEHNRLYWYRQTLGQGPEFLTYFQNEAQLEKSRLLSDRFSAERPKGSFSTLEIQRTEQGDSAMYLCASSLARGNEQFFGPGTRLTVL.

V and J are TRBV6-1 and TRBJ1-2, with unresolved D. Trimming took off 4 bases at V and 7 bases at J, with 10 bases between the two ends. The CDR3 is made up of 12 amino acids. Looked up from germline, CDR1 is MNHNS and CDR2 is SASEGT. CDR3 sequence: CASSVLESGYTF. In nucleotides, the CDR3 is TGTGCCAGCAGTGTCCTCGAGTCTGGCTACACCTTC.

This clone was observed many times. The CDR3 DNA reads TGTGCCAGCAGACTACAGGGGGGAGCCAAAAACATTCAGTACTTC. This sequence encodes CASRLQGGAKNIQYF. The V and J genes are TRBV11-3 and TRBJ2-4; the match to TRBD1 covers 8 bases. The CDR3 has 15 residues. V dropped 6 bases and J dropped 0; count of bases not matched to a gene: 4. Germline CDR1 reads SGHNT; CDR2 reads YENEEA. The variable domain in full, completed from reference TRBV11-3 and TRBJ2-4, reads EAGVVQSPRYKIIEKKQPVAFWCNPISGHNTLYWYLQNLGQGPELLIRYENEEAVDDSQLPKDRFSAERLKGVDSTLKIQPAELGDSAVYLCASRLQGGAKNIQYFGAGTRLSVL.

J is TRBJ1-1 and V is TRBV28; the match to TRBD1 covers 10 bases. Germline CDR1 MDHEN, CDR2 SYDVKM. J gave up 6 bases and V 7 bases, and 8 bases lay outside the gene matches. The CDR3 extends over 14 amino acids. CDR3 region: CASTGTGDPSEAFF. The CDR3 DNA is TGTGCCAGCACTGGGACAGGGGATCCCTCTGAAGCTTTCTTT.

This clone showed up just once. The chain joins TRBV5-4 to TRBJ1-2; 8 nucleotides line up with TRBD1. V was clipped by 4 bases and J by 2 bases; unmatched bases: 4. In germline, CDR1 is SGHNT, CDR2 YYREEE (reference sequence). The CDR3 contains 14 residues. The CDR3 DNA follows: TGTGCCAGCAGCGGCGGACAGGGAAACTATGGCTACACCTTC. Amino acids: CASSGGQGNYGYTF.

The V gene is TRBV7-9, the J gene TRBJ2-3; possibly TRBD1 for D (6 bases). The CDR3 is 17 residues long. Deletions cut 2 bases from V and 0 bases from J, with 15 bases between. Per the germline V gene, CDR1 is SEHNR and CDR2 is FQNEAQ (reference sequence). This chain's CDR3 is CASSLLRGPSSTDTQYF. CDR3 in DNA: TGTGCCAGCAGCTTACTCAGGGGCCCTTCTAGCACAGATACGCAGTATTTT.

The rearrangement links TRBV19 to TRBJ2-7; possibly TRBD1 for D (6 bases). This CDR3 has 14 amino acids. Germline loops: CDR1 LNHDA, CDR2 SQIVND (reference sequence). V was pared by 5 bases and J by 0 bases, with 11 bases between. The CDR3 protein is CASSPGAPSYEQYF. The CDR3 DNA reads TGTGCCAGTAGTCCAGGGGCTCCCTCCTACGAGCAGTACTTC.

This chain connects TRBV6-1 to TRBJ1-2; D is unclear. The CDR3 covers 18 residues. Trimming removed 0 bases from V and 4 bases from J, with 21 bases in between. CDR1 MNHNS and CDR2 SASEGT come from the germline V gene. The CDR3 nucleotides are TGTGCCAGCAGTGAAGCTCTCAAGCCGGGAGGAGGCAGCTATGGCTACACCTTC. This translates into CASSEALKPGGGSYGYTF.

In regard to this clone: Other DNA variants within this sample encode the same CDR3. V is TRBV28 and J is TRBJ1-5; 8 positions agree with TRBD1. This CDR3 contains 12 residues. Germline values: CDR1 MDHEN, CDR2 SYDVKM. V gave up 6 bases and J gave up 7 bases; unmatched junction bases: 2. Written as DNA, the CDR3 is TGTGCCAGCAGGACAGGGGCCCAGCCCCAGCATTTT. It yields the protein CASRTGAQPQHF.

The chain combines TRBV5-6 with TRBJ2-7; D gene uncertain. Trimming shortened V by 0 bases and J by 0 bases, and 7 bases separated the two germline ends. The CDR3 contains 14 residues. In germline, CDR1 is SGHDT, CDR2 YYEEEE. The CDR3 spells CASSLALSSYEQYF. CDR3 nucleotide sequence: TGTGCCAGCAGCTTGGCTCTCAGCTCCTACGAGCAGTACTTC.

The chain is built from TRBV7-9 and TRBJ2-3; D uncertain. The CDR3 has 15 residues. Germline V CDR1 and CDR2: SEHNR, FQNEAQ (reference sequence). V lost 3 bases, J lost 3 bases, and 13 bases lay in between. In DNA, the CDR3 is TGTGCCAGCAGCTTTGGTCTAGTCCATACAGATACGCAGTATTTT. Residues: CASSFGLVHTDTQYF.

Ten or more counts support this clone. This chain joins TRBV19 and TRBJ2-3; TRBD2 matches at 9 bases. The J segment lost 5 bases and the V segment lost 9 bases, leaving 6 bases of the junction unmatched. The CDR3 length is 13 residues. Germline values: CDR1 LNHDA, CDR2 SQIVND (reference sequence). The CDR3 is CASSREGQDTQYF. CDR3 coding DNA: TGTGCCAGCTCGCGGGAGGGCCAAGATACGCAGTATTTT.

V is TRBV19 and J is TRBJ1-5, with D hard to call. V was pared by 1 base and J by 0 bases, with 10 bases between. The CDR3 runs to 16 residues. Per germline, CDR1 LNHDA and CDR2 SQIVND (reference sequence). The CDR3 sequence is CASSIGTVASNQPQHF. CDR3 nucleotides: TGTGCCAGTAGTATAGGGACGGTCGCTAGCAATCAGCCCCAGCATTTT.

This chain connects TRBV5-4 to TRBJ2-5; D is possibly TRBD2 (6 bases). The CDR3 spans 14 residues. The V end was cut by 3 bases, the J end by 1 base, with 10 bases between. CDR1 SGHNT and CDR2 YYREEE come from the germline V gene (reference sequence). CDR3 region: CASSWDSGQETQYF. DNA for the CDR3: TGTGCCAGCAGCTGGGATAGCGGCCAAGAGACCCAGTACTTC.

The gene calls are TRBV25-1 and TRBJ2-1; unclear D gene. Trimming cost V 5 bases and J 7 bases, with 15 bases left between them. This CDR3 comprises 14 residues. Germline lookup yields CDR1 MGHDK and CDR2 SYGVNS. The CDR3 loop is CASSSLYAENEQFF. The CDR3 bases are TGTGCCAGCAGTTCTCTCTATGCGGAGAATGAGCAGTTCTTC.

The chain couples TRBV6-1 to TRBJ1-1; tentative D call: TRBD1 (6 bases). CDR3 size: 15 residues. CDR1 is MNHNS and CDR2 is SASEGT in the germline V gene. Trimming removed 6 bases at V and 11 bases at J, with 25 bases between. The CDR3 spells CASRGWSGQRTGAFF. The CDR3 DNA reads TGTGCCAGCAGGGGATGGTCGGGACAACGTACTGGGGCTTTCTTT.

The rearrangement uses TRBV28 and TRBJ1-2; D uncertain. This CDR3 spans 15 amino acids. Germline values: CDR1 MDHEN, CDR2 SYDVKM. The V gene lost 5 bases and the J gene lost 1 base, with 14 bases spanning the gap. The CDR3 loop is CASSIAPTNNYGYTF. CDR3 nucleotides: TGTGCCAGCAGTATCGCACCGACAAATAACTATGGCTACACCTTC.

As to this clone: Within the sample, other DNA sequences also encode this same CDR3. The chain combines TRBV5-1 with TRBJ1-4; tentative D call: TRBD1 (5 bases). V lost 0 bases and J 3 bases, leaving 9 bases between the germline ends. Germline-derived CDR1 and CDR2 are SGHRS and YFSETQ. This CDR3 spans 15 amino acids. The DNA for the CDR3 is TGCGCCAGCAGCTTGGGCCTAGGGGCTAATGAAAAACTGTTTTTT. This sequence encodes CASSLGLGANEKLFF. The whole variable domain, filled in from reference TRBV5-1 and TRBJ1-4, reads KAGVTQTPRYLIKTRGQQVTLSCSPISGHRSVSWYQQTPGQGLQFLFEYFSETQRNKGNFPGRFSGRQFSNSRSEMNVSTLELGDSALYLCASSLGLGANEKLFFGSGTQLSVL.

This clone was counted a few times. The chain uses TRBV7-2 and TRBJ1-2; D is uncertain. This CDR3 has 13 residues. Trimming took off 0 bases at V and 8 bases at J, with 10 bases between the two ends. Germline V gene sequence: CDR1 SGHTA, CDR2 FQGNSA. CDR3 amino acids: CASSLADHGGYTF. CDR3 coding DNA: TGTGCCAGCAGCTTAGCAGACCACGGGGGCTACACCTTC.

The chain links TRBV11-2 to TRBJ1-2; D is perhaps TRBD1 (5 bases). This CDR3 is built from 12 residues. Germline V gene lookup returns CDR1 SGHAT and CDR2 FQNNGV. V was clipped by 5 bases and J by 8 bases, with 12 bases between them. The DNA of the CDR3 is TGTGCCAGCAGCGAAGAACGGGGCGGCTACACCTTC. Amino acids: CASSEERGGYTF. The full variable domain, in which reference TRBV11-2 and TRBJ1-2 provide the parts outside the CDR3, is EAGVAQSPRYKIIEKRQSVAFWCNPISGHATLYWYQQILGQGPKLLIQFQNNGVVDDSQLPKDRFSAERLKGVDSTLKIQPAKLEDSAVYLCASSEERGGYTFGSGTRLTVV.